This T cell receptor (beta chain) originates from a study of molecular identifiers for immune sequencing clone quantification. Study results and caveats: Shared barcodes on identical TCR molecules could underestimate the sizes of highly expanded clones. Reportedly, one cell's Jurkat TCR RNA was detected within 1,200,000 naive CD8 cells. Clones of above 20 RNA copies carried over 97% of effector molecules; in naive cells they carried under 1%.

Many counts were recorded for this clonotype. Its antigen remains unidentified. TCRdb used MiXCR to reprocess the PCR reads, holding one entry per CDR3 protein. The sample includes a few hundred thousand distinct CDR3 sequences, around 23% seen only once; the top ten take under 0.85%. Germline lookup yields CDR1 LGHNA and CDR2 YSLEER. The CDR3 covers 16 residues. Germline trimming cut 0 bases from V and 2 bases from J; bases unmatched to any gene: 3. This receptor was taken from a human donor in good health. Some libraries in this study had Jurkat cell RNA spiked in. Input material: naive CD8+ T cells from blood, with Jurkat cell RNA spiked in. The subset denotes: FACS-sorted CD8+CD4-CCR7+CD45RA+ naive T cells. V is TRBV4-3 and J is TRBJ2-3, with 9 bases matching TRBD2. The CDR3 loop is CASSQDLAGTTDTQYF. The CDR3 coding sequence is TGCGCCAGCAGCCAAGATCTAGCGGGAACCACAGATACGCAGTATTTT.